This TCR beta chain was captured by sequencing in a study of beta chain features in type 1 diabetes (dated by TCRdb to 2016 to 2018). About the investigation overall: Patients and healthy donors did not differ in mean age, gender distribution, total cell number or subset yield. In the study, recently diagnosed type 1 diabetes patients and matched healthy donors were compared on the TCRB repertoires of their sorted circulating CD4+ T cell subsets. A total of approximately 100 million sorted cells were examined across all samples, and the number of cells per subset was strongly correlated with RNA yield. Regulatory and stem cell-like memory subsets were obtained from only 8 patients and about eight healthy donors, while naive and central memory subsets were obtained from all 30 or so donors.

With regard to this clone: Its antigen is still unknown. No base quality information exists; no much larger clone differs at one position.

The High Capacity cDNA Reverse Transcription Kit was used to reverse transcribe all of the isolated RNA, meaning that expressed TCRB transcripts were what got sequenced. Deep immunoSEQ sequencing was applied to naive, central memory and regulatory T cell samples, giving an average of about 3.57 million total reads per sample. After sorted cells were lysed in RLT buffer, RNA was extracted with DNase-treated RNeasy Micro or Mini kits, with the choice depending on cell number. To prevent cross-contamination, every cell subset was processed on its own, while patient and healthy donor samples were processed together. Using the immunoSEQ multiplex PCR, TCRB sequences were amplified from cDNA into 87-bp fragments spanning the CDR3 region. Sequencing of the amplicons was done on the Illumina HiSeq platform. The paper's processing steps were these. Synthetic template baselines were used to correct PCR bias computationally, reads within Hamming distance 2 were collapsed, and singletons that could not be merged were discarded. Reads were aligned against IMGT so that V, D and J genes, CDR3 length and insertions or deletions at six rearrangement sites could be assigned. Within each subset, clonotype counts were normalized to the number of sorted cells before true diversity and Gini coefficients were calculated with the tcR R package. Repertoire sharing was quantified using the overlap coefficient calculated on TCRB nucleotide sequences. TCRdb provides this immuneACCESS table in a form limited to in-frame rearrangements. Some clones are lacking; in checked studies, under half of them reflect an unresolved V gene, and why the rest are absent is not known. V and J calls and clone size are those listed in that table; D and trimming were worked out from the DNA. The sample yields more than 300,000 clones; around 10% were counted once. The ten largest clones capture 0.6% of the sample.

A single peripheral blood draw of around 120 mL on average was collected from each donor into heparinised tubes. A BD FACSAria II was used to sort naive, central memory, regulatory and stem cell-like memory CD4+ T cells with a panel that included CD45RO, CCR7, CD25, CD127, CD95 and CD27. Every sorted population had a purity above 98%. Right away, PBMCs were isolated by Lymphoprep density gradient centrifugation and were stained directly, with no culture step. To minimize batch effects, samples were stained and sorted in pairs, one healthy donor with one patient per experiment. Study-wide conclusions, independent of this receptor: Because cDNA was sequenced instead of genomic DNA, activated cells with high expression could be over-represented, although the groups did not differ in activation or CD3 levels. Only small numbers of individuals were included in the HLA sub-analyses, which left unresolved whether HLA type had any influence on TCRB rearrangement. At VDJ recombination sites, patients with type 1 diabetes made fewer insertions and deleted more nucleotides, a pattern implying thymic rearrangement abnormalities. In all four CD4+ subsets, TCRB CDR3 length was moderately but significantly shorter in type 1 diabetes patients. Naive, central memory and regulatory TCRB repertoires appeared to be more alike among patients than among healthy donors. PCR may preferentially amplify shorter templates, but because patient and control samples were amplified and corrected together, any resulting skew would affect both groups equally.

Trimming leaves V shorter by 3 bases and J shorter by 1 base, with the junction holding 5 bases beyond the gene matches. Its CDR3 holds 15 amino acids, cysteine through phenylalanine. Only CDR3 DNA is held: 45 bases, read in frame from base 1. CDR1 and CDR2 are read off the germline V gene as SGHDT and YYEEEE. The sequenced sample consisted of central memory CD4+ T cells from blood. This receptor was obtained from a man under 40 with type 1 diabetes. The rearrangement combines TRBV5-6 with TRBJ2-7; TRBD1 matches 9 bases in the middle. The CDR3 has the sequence CASSSYGQGSYEQYF. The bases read TGTGCCAGCAGCTCCTATGGACAGGGGTCCTACGAGCAGTACTTC.